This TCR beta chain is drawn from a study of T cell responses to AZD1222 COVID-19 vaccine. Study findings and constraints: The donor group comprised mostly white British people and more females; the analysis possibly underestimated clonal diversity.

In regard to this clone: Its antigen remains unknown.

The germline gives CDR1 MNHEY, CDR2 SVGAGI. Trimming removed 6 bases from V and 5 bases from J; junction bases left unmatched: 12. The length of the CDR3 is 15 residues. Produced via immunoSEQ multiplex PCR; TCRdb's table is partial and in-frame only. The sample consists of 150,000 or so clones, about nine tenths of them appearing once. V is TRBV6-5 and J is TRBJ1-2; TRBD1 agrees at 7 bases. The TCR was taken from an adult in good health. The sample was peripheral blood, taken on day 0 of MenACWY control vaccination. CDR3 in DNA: TGTGCCAGCAGCCGAAGGAACAGGGGCGGGTATGGCTACACCTTC. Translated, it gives CASSRRNRGGYGYTF.